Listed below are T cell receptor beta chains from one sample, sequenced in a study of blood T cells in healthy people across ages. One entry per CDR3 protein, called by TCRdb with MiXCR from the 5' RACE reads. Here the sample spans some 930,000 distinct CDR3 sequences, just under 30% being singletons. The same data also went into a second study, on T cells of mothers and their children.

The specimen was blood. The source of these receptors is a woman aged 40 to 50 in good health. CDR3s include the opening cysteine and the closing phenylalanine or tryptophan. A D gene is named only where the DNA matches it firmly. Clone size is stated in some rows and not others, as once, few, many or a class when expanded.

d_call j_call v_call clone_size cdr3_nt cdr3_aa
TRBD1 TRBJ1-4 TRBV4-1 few TGCGCCAGCAGTCAGCTTGGGACAGAAATGTTTTTT CASSQLGTEMFF
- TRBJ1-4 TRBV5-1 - TGCGCCAGCAGCTTGACAGGGAACGGCCCTAATGAAAAACTGTTTTTT CASSLTGNGPNEKLFF
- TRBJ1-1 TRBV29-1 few TGCAGCGGGGGGGACTATGAAGCTTTCTTT CSGGDYEAFF
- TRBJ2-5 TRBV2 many TGTGCCAGCAGGACGGAGACCCAGTACTTC CASRTETQYF
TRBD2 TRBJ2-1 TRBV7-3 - TGTGCCAGCAGCTTAATCGGGCTAGCGGGGGACAATGAGCAGTTCTTC CASSLIGLAGDNEQFF
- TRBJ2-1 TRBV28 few TGTGCCAGCAGTTTATCCCCGGGGACGAGCTCCTACAATGAGCAGTTCTTC CASSLSPGTSSYNEQFF
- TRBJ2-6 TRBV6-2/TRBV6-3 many TGTGCCAGCAGCCTAGCAGCGGGGGCCAACGTCCTGACTTTC CASSLAAGANVLTF
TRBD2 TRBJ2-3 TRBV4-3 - TGCGCCAGCAGCCAAGCTCATCGGCGGGGGGCCCCCACAGATACGCAGTATTTT CASSQAHRRGAPTDTQYF
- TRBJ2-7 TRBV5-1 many TGCGCCAGCAGCTTGGGCGGGGGCCTGGGAAACTACGAGCAGTACTTC CASSLGGGLGNYEQYF
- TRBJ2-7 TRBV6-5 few TGTGCCAGCAGGGTCCGCTACGAGCAGTACTTC CASRVRYEQYF
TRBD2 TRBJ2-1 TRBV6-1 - TGTGCCAGCAGTGAGGGGAGCGGGGGGGTTCGGGTTCGGTTCTTC CASSEGSGGVRVRFF
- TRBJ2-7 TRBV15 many TGTGCCACCAGCCGGGAAACATTCAACGAGCAGTACTTC CATSRETFNEQYF
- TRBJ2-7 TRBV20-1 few TGCAGTGCTAGCTTCGGACAATCCGGCTACGAGCAGTACTTC CSASFGQSGYEQYF
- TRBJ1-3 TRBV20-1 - TGCAGTGCTGCACCGACGGGGAGCTCTGGAAACACCATATATTTT CSAAPTGSSGNTIYF
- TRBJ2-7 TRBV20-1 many TGCAGTGCTAGTTTTGGACTCTACGAGCAGTACTTC CSASFGLYEQYF
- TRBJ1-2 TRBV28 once TGTGCCAGCAGTTTAGTTGGGGAGACCGAATATGGCTACACCTTC CASSLVGETEYGYTF
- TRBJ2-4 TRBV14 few TGTGCCAGCAGCCAAGGGCAGGGATTAGTGTTGAAAAACATTCAGTACTTC CASSQGQGLVLKNIQYF
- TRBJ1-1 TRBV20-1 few TGCAGTGCTAGACCAGGCGGGAACACTGAAGCTTTCTTT CSARPGGNTEAFF
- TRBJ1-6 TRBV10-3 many TGTGCCATCAGTGAGTCGTGGGGGGGAAATTCACCCCTCCACTTT CAISESWGGNSPLHF
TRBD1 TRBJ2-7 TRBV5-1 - TGCGCCAGCAGCTTCGACAGGGCGATCTACGAGCAGTACTTC CASSFDRAIYEQYF
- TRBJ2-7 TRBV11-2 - TGTGCCAGCAGCCAAATAACACAGGGCGTGGGTCGGCAGTACTTC CASSQITQGVGRQYF
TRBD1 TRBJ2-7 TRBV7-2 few TGTGCCAGCAGCCCAGGGACAGGGGTCCGCCTCTCTTTTAGCTCCTACGAGCAGTACTTC CASSPGTGVRLSFSSYEQYF
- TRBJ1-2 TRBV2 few TGTGCCAGCAGCCCCGAGGACGGGGGCTACACCTTC CASSPEDGGYTF
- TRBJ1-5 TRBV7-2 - TGTGCCAGCAGCCCGAACAGGTGGGATCAGCCCCAGCATTTT CASSPNRWDQPQHF
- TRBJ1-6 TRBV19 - TGTGCCAGTAGTCAACGACAGGCCAGCTCCTATAATTCACCCCTCCACTTT CASSQRQASSYNSPLHF
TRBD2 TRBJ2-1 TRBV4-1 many TGCGCCAGCAGCCAAGGAACCGGGACTAAATACAATGAGCAGTTCTTC CASSQGTGTKYNEQFF
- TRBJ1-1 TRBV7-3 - TGTGCCAGCAGCTTGGGGCTCGGCAGGGACACTGAAGCTTTCTTT CASSLGLGRDTEAFF
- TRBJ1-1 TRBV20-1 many TGCAGTGCCCCCCGGGGCACGGCGGGGACTGAAGCTTTCTTT CSAPRGTAGTEAFF
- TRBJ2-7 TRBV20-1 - TGCAGTGCTAGAGATTTCCAGAATGGCGAGCAGTACTTC CSARDFQNGEQYF
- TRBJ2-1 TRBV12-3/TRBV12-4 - TGTGCCAGCCAACCCCAGGGGTCAAACAATGAGCAGTTCTTC CASQPQGSNNEQFF
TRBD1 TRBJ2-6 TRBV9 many TGTGCCAGTCAAAAACAGGGGGCTGGGGCCAACGTCCTGACTTTC CASQKQGAGANVLTF
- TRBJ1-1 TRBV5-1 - TGCGCCAGCAGCTTGGGAGACAGAATGAACACTGAAGCTTTCTTT CASSLGDRMNTEAFF
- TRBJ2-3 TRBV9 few TGTGCCAGCAGCTTCCTACCCGAAGGTGGCACAGATACGCAGTATTTT CASSFLPEGGTDTQYF
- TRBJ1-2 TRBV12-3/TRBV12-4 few TGTGCCAGCAGTTCCGGGTCCAGGGTTGGGGGCTACACCTTC CASSSGSRVGGYTF
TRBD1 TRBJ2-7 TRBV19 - TGTGCCGGTCAAGACAGGGGGCAGTCCTACGAGCAGTACTTC CAGQDRGQSYEQYF
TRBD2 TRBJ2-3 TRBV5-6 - TGTGCCAGCAGCTTGGCGAGGGCCTTAGCGGGGAGCACAGATACGCAGTATTTT CASSLARALAGSTDTQYF
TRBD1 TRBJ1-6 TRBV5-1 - TGCGCCAGCAGACGCCAGACAGGGGGAAGGCCACCCCTCCACTTT CASRRQTGGRPPLHF
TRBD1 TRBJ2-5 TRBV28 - TGTGCCAGCAGTATCCACCCAGACAGGGGGGTATTCGGCAAAAACGTTCAGTACTTC CASSIHPDRGVFGKNVQYF